One sample yielded the 32 T cell receptor beta chains listed below, sequenced in a study of beta chain features in type 1 diabetes. Study-wide results and limits: Moderate yet significant TCRB CDR3 shortening was seen in Type 1 diabetes patients in all four CD4+ subsets.

What was sequenced were expressed TCRB transcripts, since all of the isolated RNA had been reverse transcribed. Sequenced by immunoSEQ multiplex PCR; TCRdb stores in-frame clones only, minus some. Altogether hundreds of thousands of clones are present, roughly an eighth being singletons, with the ten largest covering less than 0.025%. These TCRs' antigens remain unknown. Sequencing input: naive CD4+ T cells from blood. The receptors were sampled from a man between 18 and 29 years old with type 1 diabetes.

The V and J genes are TRBV7-2 and TRBJ1-5; D is undetermined. V was trimmed by 5 bases and J by 0 bases, leaving 2 bases between them. The CDR3 loop spans 12 amino acids. CDR1 is SGHTA, CDR2 FQGNSA, per germline. CDR3 loop: CASSVSNQPQHF. CDR3 DNA sequence: TGTGCCAGCAGCGTTAGCAATCAGCCCCAGCATTTT.

A few counts support this clone. The gene calls are TRBV7-6 and TRBJ1-1; D might be TRBD1 (6 bases). Germline-derived CDR1 and CDR2 are SGHVS and FNYEAQ. The CDR3 has 16 amino acids. Between the trimmed V and J ends, which lost 4 bases and 4 bases, there was a span of 19 bases. CDR3 sequence reads: CASSSNLQGKGTEAFF. CDR3 nucleotide sequence: TGTGCCAGCAGCTCGAATTTACAGGGTAAAGGCACTGAAGCTTTCTTT.

V and J are TRBV7-7 and TRBJ2-1; 10 bases line up with TRBD2. This CDR3 comprises 16 residues. Trimming cost V 1 base and J 7 bases; bases outside gene matches: 7. In germline, CDR1 is SSHAT, CDR2 FNYEAQ (reference sequence). The CDR3 bases are TGTGCCAGCAGCTTAGACGTTAGCGGGGGGTTAAATGAGCAGTTCTTC. Translated: CASSLDVSGGLNEQFF.

This clone was observed a handful of times. The CDR3 region is CASSQEPEQPQHF. The CDR3 nucleotides are TGTGCCAGCAGTCAGGAACCCGAACAGCCCCAGCATTTT. V is TRBV2 and J is TRBJ1-5; no reliable D call. V lost 5 bases and J lost 7, with 12 bases in between. This CDR3 has 13 residues. The germline V gene encodes CDR1 SNHLY and CDR2 FYNNEI.

This clone has just a few counts. The V gene is TRBV19, the J gene TRBJ1-1; D perhaps matches TRBD1 (5 bases). This CDR3 is built from 15 residues. V shed 6 bases and J shed 4 bases, with 18 bases lying between them. Germline V lookup: CDR1 LNHDA, CDR2 SQIVND (reference sequence). In DNA form, the CDR3 reads TGTGCCAGTAGGCCGGGAGTGGCCGGGGGCACTGAAGCTTTCTTT. Translating it yields CASRPGVAGGTEAFF.

The sample holds a few counts of this clone. The rearrangement joins TRBV12-5 to TRBJ2-5, with 10 bases aligning to TRBD1. The length of the CDR3 is 16 residues. Trimming removed 2 bases from V and 5 bases from J; junction bases left unmatched: 8. Looked up from germline, CDR1 is LGHNT and CDR2 is FRNRAP. In DNA form, the CDR3 reads TGTGCTAGTGGTTTGTCGCGGGGACAGGGGTGGGAGACCCAGTACTTC. Protein: CASGLSRGQGWETQYF.

The chain combines TRBV2 with TRBJ2-3, with D possibly being TRBD2 (5 bases). The CDR3 is 12 amino acids. Germline V gives CDR1 SNHLY, CDR2 FYNNEI. Trimming took 4 bases from V and 3 from J, leaving 5 bases between them. CDR3 nucleotide sequence: TGTGCCAGCAGTGGGACTACAGATACGCAGTATTTT. Translating it yields CASSGTTDTQYF.

The V gene is TRBV30, the J gene TRBJ1-4; D may be TRBD1 (5 bases). Trimming shortened V by 3 bases and J by 7 bases, and 12 bases separated the two germline ends. Germline CDR1 reads GTSNPN; CDR2 reads SVGIG (reference sequence). The CDR3 contains 13 residues. The CDR3 region has the DNA TGTGCCTGGAGGCGAGGGGACGGTGAAAAACTGTTTTTT. It is translated as CAWRRGDGEKLFF.

For this clone: This sample includes further DNA sequences coding for the same CDR3. The CDR3 protein is CASSLGGGGNQPQHF. CDR3 DNA: TGTGCCAGCAGTTTAGGAGGGGGCGGCAATCAGCCCCAGCATTTT. The chain has TRBV28 and TRBJ1-5; TRBD1 matches 7 bases. CDR1 and CDR2 from the germline V gene are MDHEN and SYDVKM. The CDR3 covers 15 residues. V was clipped by 2 bases and J by 2 bases; unmatched bases: 3.

V usage is TRBV2 and J usage is TRBJ2-2, with unresolved D. Germline V gene data show CDR1 as SNHLY and CDR2 as FYNNEI. This CDR3 comprises 11 residues. Trimming cost V 7 bases and J 6 bases, with 6 bases left between them. In DNA, the CDR3 is TGTGCCAGCAAGTACGCCGGGGAGCTGTTTTTT. This gives the protein CASKYAGELFF.

This clone was seen a few times. The chain uses TRBV11-1 and TRBJ2-3; 10 nucleotides match TRBD2. Per germline, CDR1 SGHAT and CDR2 FQDESV (reference sequence). This CDR3 region has 18 residues. J gave up 6 bases and V 5 bases, and 17 bases lay outside the gene matches. The CDR3 DNA sequence: TGTGCCAGCAGCAATCCTTACCCACTAGCGGGGCCGTCGGATACGCAGTATTTT. This sequence encodes CASSNPYPLAGPSDTQYF.

The chain combines TRBV9 with TRBJ1-2; 7 bases align to TRBD1. CDR1 and CDR2 (germline): SGDLS, YYNGEE. V was pared by 0 bases and J by 5 bases, with 4 bases of the junction left unmatched. This CDR3 is 14 amino acids long. CDR3 DNA: TGTGCCAGCAGCGTAGCTACAGGGGATTATGGCTACACCTTC. Translated, it gives CASSVATGDYGYTF.

The CDR3 is CAIRGSGDSYEQYF. The CDR3 nucleotides are TGTGCCATCAGGGGTAGCGGGGACTCCTACGAGCAGTACTTC. The chain combines TRBV10-3 with TRBJ2-7; 8 positions agree with TRBD2. Germline V gene sequence: CDR1 ENHRY, CDR2 SYGVKD. The junction had 4 bases not matched to a gene; V was cut back by 6 bases and J by 0 bases. The CDR3 has 14 amino acids.

V usage is TRBV6-1 and J usage is TRBJ1-6; D call uncertain. Trimming cost V 10 bases and J 8 bases, with 12 bases left between them. CDR3 length equals 12 residues. The germline V gene encodes CDR1 MNHNS and CDR2 SASEGT. CDR3 sequence: CATTGRHSPLHF. The CDR3 coding sequence is TGTGCCACCACCGGTAGACATTCACCCCTCCACTTT.

This clone was observed a handful of times. The CDR3 sequence: CASSSPSSNLQETQYF. The CDR3 DNA sequence: TGTGCCAGCAGTTCCCCCTCCTCTAACCTGCAAGAGACCCAGTACTTC. The V and J genes are TRBV6-5 and TRBJ2-5; D remains ambiguous. CDR3 length: 16 residues. Trimming pared 4 bases from V and 2 bases from J, leaving 17 bases between. CDR1 and CDR2 (germline): MNHEY, SVGAGI.

The rearrangement uses TRBV4-1 and TRBJ2-5, with 10 bases that match TRBD2. The CDR3 totals 18 residues. CDR1 and CDR2 from the germline V gene are MGHRA and YSYEKL. The V gene end was trimmed by 1 base and the J gene end by 0 bases; junction bases not matched to a gene: 8. In DNA form, the CDR3 reads TGCGCCAGCAGCCAAGGGCTACTAGCGGGAATAAACCAAGAGACCCAGTACTTC. Protein sequence: CASSQGLLAGINQETQYF.

This chain uses TRBV5-1 with TRBJ1-5; TRBD1 is a possible D gene (5 bases). V lost 0 bases, J lost 4 bases, and 11 bases lay in between. The CDR3 contains 15 residues. Germline V gene sequence: CDR1 SGHRS, CDR2 YFSETQ. CDR3 sequence (DNA): TGCGCCAGCAGCTTGGGGGGACTGGGAAATCAGCCCCAGCATTTT. It encodes CASSLGGLGNQPQHF.

The chain has TRBV28 and TRBJ1-2; 7 bases agree with TRBD1. The CDR3 runs 12 residues. Germline-derived CDR1 and CDR2 are MDHEN and SYDVKM. Unmatched junction bases numbered 8, after V lost 8 bases and J lost 8 bases. The CDR3 coding sequence is TGTGCCAGCTGGGAGGGGGCAGAGGGCTACACCTTC. It translates to CASWEGAEGYTF.

The V call is TRBV19, the J call TRBJ2-5; 9 bases agree with TRBD2. The CDR3 length is 16 residues. Trimming took 4 bases from V and 0 from J; bases not matched to a gene: 6. Germline values: CDR1 LNHDA, CDR2 SQIVND (reference sequence). CDR3 residues: CASSTQASGNQETQYF. The CDR3 DNA reads TGTGCCAGTAGTACCCAGGCTAGCGGGAACCAAGAGACCCAGTACTTC.

The gene calls are TRBV29-1 and TRBJ1-1; D not certain. V was pared by 4 bases and J by 0 bases, with 9 bases between. CDR3 length equals 13 residues. Germline values: CDR1 SQVTM, CDR2 ANQGSEA. The CDR3 coding sequence is TGCAGCGTTGTGCGGGCCTTGAACACTGAAGCTTTCTTT. This gives the protein CSVVRALNTEAFF.

The J gene is TRBJ1-1, the V gene TRBV7-9; D uncertain. The germline gives CDR1 SEHNR, CDR2 FQNEAQ (reference sequence). Trimming left V 5 bases short and J 1 base short, with 14 bases between. The CDR3 length is 15 residues. The CDR3 bases are TGTGCCAGCAGCCTACCTTCTGGGCGGAACACTGAAGCTTTCTTT. Amino acid sequence: CASSLPSGRNTEAFF.

This clone was counted only a few times. The rearrangement links TRBV6-6 to TRBJ2-7; 9 bases align to TRBD1. CDR3 length: 13 amino acids. The germline gives CDR1 MNHNY, CDR2 SVGAGI (reference sequence). Germline trimming cut 7 bases from V and 1 base from J; bases unmatched to any gene: 2. CDR3 region: CASTGTGSYEQYF. As DNA, the CDR3 is TGTGCCAGCACAGGGACAGGGTCCTACGAGCAGTACTTC.

This chain joins TRBV30 and TRBJ2-7; no clear D gene. The CDR3 spans 12 residues. Deletions cut 0 bases from V and 3 bases from J, with 6 bases between. Germline V gene data show CDR1 as GTSNPN and CDR2 as SVGIG (reference sequence). In DNA form, the CDR3 reads TGTGCCTGGAGTGTACCGGGCTACGAGCAGTACTTC. It is translated as CAWSVPGYEQYF.

The chain has TRBV30 and TRBJ1-5, with D unresolved. V dropped 3 bases and J dropped 2 bases, with 11 bases sitting between them. Germline V gene data show CDR1 as GTSNPN and CDR2 as SVGIG (reference sequence). The CDR3 is made up of 14 amino acids. The DNA for the CDR3 is TGTGCCTGGAGCCTCGGCTGGGGCAATCAGCCCCAGCATTTT. Translating gives CAWSLGWGNQPQHF.

V is TRBV5-1 and J is TRBJ2-4; D not certain. The CDR3 extends over 14 amino acids. V was trimmed by 4 bases and J by 0 bases, leaving 8 bases between them. Germline-derived CDR1 and CDR2 are SGHRS and YFSETQ. CDR3 loop: CASSPELAKNIQYF. The CDR3 nucleotides read TGCGCCAGCAGCCCCGAGTTAGCCAAAAACATTCAGTACTTC.

The CDR3 DNA follows: TGTGCCAGCAGCCCCACGGGGGGGTACGAAAAACTGTTTTTT. Encoded protein: CASSPTGGYEKLFF. The chain couples TRBV7-9 to TRBJ1-4, with D perhaps TRBD1 (5 bases). Germline values: CDR1 SEHNR, CDR2 FQNEAQ (reference sequence). Deletions cut 5 bases from V and 8 bases from J, with 15 bases between. This CDR3 has 14 residues.

This clone was observed a few times. V gene TRBV2 combines with J gene TRBJ1-4; maybe TRBD1 (6 bases). Germline V gene sequence: CDR1 SNHLY, CDR2 FYNNEI. The CDR3 runs 14 residues. The V end was cut by 8 bases, the J end by 7 bases, with 17 bases between. CDR3 bases: TGTGCCAGCGGGAGACGGGGGCTTTTTGAAAAACTGTTTTTT. It is translated as CASGRRGLFEKLFF.

This chain connects TRBV27 to TRBJ2-7; possibly TRBD1 or TRBD2 for D (5 bases each). The CDR3 spans 15 residues. V was shortened by 3 bases and J by 3 bases, with 15 bases between the two germline ends. CDR1 is MNHEY and CDR2 is SMNVEV in the germline V gene (reference sequence). The CDR3 bases are TGTGCCAGCAGTTTGAGTATCGGGGCTTTCTACGAGCAGTACTTC. Translation gives CASSLSIGAFYEQYF.

The chain employs TRBV10-3 and TRBJ2-4, with a tentative D call TRBD1 (5 bases). Trimming left V 2 bases short and J 2 bases short, with 10 bases between. The germline V gene has CDR1 ENHRY and CDR2 SYGVKD. CDR3 size: 15 residues. CDR3 coding DNA: TGTGCCATCAGTGAGGTCCAGGGTCCCAAAAACATTCAGTACTTC. It is translated as CAISEVQGPKNIQYF.

Only a few counts were recorded for this clone. The CDR3 DNA reads as TGTGCCAGCAGTTATGGCCAGAAAAGCTATGGCTACACCTTC. Its protein product is CASSYGQKSYGYTF. The chain uses TRBV6-5 and TRBJ1-2; no clear D. This CDR3 spans 14 amino acids. The V end lost 3 bases, the J end lost 4 bases, and 12 bases lay between the germline ends. CDR1 is MNHEY and CDR2 is SVGAGI in the germline V gene.

The chain recombines TRBV4-1 with TRBJ1-6; perhaps TRBD1 as D (6 bases). Germline lookup yields CDR1 MGHRA and CDR2 YSYEKL. V was shortened by 0 bases and J by 6 bases, with 18 bases between the two germline ends. The CDR3 sequence is 18 residues long. CDR3: CASSQDRGYGGRNSPLHF. CDR3 coding DNA: TGCGCCAGCAGCCAAGATAGGGGGTACGGGGGGCGTAATTCACCCCTCCACTTT.

The J gene is TRBJ2-7, the V gene TRBV11-3; D ambiguous. This CDR3 has 15 residues. Germline loops: CDR1 SGHNT, CDR2 YENEEA. V was pared by 5 bases and J by 0 bases, with 14 bases between. CDR3 coding DNA: TGTGCCAGCAGCCAATTGTCCGGTGACTCCTACGAGCAGTACTTC. Its protein product is CASSQLSGDSYEQYF.